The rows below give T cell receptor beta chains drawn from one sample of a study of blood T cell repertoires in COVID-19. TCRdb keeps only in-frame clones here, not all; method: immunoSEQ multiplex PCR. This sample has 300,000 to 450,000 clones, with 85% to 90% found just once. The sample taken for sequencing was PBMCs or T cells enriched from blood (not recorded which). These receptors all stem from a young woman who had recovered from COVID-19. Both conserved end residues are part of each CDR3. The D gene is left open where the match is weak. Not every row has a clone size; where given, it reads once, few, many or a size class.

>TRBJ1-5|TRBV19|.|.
CASSIGQNQPQHF
TGTGCCAGTAGTATCGGACAGAATCAGCCCCAGCATTTT
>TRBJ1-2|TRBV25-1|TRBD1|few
CATGTGVNYGYTF
TGTGCCACCGGGACAGGGGTAAACTATGGCTACACCTTC
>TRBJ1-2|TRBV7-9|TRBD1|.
CASSYLDRGYYGYTF
TGTGCCAGCAGCTACCTGGACAGGGGCTACTATGGCTACACCTTC
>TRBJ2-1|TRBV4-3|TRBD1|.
CASSQHKVGTGYNEQFF
TGCGCCAGCAGCCAGCACAAGGTCGGGACAGGCTACAATGAGCAGTTCTTC
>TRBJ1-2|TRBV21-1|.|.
CASSKDFRRGYGYTF
TGTGCCAGCAGCAAAGACTTTAGGCGGGGCTATGGCTACACCTTC
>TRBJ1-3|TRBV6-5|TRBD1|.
CASSTGATLGNTIYF
TGTGCCAGCAGCACAGGGGCGACGTTGGGAAACACCATATATTTT
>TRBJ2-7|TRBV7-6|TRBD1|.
CASSLAPDREVSYEQYF
TGTGCCAGCAGCTTAGCCCCCGACAGGGAAGTTTCCTACGAGCAGTACTTC
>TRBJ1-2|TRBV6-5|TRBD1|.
CASSLLPGQNGYTF
TGTGCCAGCAGTTTATTACCGGGACAGAATGGCTACACCTTC
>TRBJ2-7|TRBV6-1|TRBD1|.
CASSEDRDRPYEQYF
TGTGCCAGCAGTGAAGACCGGGACAGACCCTACGAGCAGTACTTC
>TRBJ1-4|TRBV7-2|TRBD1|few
CASSSLTDRGHEKLFF
TGTGCCAGCAGCTCCCTCACGGACAGGGGGCATGAAAAACTGTTTTTT
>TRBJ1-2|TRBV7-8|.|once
CASSPLSGFANYGYTF
TGTGCCAGCAGCCCCCTCTCGGGGTTTGCTAACTATGGCTACACCTTC
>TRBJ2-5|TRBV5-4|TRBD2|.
CASSLGLAGSQETQYF
TGTGCCAGCAGCCTAGGACTAGCGGGGTCCCAAGAGACCCAGTACTTC
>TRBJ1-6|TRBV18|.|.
CASSPRRSGSPLHF
TGTGCCAGCTCACCAAGACGATCCGGGTCACCCCTCCACTTT
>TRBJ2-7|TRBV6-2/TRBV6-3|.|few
CASSFSRGYEQYF
TGTGCCAGCAGTTTCTCCAGGGGATACGAGCAGTACTTC
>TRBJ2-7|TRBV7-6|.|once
CASSLDETQNYEQYF
TGTGCCAGCAGCTTGGATGAGACACAGAATTACGAGCAGTACTTC
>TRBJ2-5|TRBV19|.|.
CASSSPLSETQYF
TGTGCCAGTAGTTCCCCTCTGTCAGAGACCCAGTACTTC
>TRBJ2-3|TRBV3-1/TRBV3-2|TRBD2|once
CASSQDPPRGAADTQYF
TGTGCCAGCAGCCAAGACCCCCCGCGGGGGGCCGCAGATACGCAGTATTTT
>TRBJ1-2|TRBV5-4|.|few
CASSLGRTSNYGYTF
TGTGCCAGCAGCCTGGGACGGACTTCTAACTATGGCTACACCTTC
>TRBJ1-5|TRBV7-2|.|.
CASSPSRGPNNQPQHF
TGTGCCAGCAGCCCCAGCAGGGGCCCGAACAATCAGCCCCAGCATTTT
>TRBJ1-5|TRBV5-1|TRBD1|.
CASSSGTGGHQPQHF
TGCGCCAGCAGCTCAGGGACAGGTGGGCATCAGCCCCAGCATTTT
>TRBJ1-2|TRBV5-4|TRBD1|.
CASSCHRGNYGYTF
TGTGCCAGCAGCTGCCACAGGGGGAACTATGGCTACACCTTC
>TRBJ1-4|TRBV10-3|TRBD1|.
CAISEGDRGLANEKLFF
TGTGCCATCAGTGAAGGGGACAGGGGGTTAGCTAATGAAAAACTGTTTTTT
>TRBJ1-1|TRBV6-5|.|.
CASSYPETEAFF
TGTGCCAGCAGTTACCCCGAGACTGAAGCTTTCTTT
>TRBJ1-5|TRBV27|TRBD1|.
CASSLSRTGSNQPQHF
TGTGCCAGCAGTTTATCGAGGACAGGGTCCAATCAGCCCCAGCATTTT
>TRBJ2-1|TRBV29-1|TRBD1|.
CSVAWTGKYNEQFF
TGCAGCGTTGCGTGGACAGGGAAATACAATGAGCAGTTCTTC
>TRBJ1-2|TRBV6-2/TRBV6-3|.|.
CASSYSSGPIGYTF
TGTGCCAGCAGTTACTCGTCAGGGCCCATTGGCTACACCTTC
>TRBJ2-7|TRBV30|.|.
CAWSGGGGYEQYF
TGTGCCTGGAGCGGAGGGGGGGGCTACGAGCAGTACTTC
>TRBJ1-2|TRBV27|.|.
CASSLSDTGDYGYTF
TGTGCCAGCAGTTTATCCGATACAGGAGACTATGGCTACACCTTC
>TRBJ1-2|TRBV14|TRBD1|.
CASSLDRGKRGDYGYTF
TGTGCCAGCAGCCTCGACAGGGGGAAGCGCGGGGACTATGGCTACACCTTC
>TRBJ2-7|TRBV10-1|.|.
CASSEGLSSYEQYF
TGCGCCAGCAGTGAGGGACTCAGCTCCTACGAGCAGTACTTC
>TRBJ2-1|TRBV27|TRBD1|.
CASSTQGNEQFF
TGTGCCAGCAGTACACAGGGGAATGAGCAGTTCTTC
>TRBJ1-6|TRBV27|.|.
CASRLTGSNSPLHF
TGTGCCAGCAGGCTAACAGGGTCGAATTCACCCCTCCACTTT
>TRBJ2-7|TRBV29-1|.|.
CSVEAPGSPSYEQYF
TGCAGCGTTGAAGCCCCAGGGTCACCTTCCTACGAGCAGTACTTC
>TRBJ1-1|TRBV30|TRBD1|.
CASTGLSNTEAFF
TGTGCTTCGACAGGGCTTTCGAACACTGAAGCTTTCTTT
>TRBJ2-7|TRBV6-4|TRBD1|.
CASSRDRRSYEQYF
TGTGCCAGCAGCCGGGACAGGCGTAGCTACGAGCAGTACTTC
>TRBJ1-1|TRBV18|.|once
CASSSTSTGTEAFF
TGTGCCAGCTCAAGTACCTCGACAGGCACTGAAGCTTTCTTT
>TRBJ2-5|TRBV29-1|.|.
CSVVPWAGETQYF
TGCAGCGTTGTTCCCTGGGCCGGTGAGACCCAGTACTTC